This T cell receptor (beta chain) was retrieved from a study of T cells in Graves' hyperthyroidism and ophthalmopathy. Study outcomes and limitations: Most clonotypes expanded in thyroid above 0.001 were likewise present in blood.

This CDR3 contains 13 residues. The V and J ends lost 0 bases and 6 bases respectively, with 9 bases between them. Germline V gene lookup returns CDR1 MGHRA and CDR2 YSYEKL. With respect to this clonotype: What it binds is not known.

The diagnostic basis comprised clinical symptoms, serum thyroxine and TRAb, thyroid ultrasound and orbital computed tomography. Authors of the study amplified TCR beta CDR3 regions from RNA transcripts. Researchers ran a first-round RT-PCR on the TCR CDR3 using the HTBI primer set. MiXCR was run by TCRdb on the multiplex PCR reads, yielding one entry per CDR3 protein. The table records about 52,000 distinct CDR3 sequences, under 50% of them present only once. The V gene is TRBV4-1, the J gene TRBJ2-7; D unclear. The source material was blood. This sequence was found in a woman aged 50 to 60 with Graves' ophthalmopathy. The CDR3 DNA sequence: TGCGCCAGCAGCCAAGAACTGGCTGGCGAGCAGTACTTC. Its translation: CASSQELAGEQYF.